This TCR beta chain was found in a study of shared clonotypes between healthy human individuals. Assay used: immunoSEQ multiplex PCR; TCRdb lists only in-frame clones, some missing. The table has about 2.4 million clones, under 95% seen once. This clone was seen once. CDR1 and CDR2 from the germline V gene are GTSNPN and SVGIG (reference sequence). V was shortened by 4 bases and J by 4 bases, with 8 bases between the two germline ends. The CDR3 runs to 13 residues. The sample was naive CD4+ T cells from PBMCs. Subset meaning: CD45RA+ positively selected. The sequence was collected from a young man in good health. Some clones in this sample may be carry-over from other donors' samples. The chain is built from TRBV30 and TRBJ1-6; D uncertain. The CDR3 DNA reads TGTGCCTGGAACTCACTTTATAATTCACCCCTCCACTTT. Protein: CAWNSLYNSPLHF.